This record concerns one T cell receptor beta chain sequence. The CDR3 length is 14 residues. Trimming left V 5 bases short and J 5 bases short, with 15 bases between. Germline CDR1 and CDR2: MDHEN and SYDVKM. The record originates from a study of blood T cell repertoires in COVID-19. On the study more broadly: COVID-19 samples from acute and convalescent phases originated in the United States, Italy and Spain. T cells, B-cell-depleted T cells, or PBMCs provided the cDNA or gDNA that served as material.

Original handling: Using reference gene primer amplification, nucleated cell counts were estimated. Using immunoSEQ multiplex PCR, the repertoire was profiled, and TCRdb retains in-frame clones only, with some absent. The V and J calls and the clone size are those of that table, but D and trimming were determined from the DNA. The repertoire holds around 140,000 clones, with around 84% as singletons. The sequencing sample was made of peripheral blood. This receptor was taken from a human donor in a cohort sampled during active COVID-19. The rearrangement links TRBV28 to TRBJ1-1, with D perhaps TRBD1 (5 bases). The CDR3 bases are TGTGCCAGCAGTCCCGGGGGGGGGAGGACTGAAGCTTTCTTT. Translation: CASSPGGGRTEAFF.